This TCR beta chain was obtained from a study of cytomegalovirus exposure and HLA in healthy donors. This PCR relied on a set of 60 Vbeta primers and 13 Jbeta primers. Profiling relied on immunoSEQ multiplex PCR, and the TCRdb table lists in-frame clones only, not all of them. Of about 150,000 clones detected, around 80% appear once; the ten largest clones hold 1% to 1.5%. With respect to this clone: Its antigen remains unknown.

All donors participated as healthy donors of bone marrow. Study-wide results and limits: In the analysis, some V segments, TRBV6-2 and TRBV6-3 included, were excluded as indistinguishable.

The V end was cut by 4 bases, the J end by 9 bases, with 19 bases between. Germline CDR1 is LGHNA and CDR2 is YSLEER. The CDR3 length is 15 residues. The sample was PBMCs. The sequence was obtained from a boy younger than 10 in good health and CMV-seronegative. The chain employs TRBV4-3 and TRBJ2-1; D is possibly TRBD2 (6 bases). The CDR3 sequence: CASSLVTGAGGEQFF. CDR3 bases: TGCGCCAGCAGCCTAGTAACCGGGGCCGGGGGTGAGCAGTTCTTC.